This T cell receptor (beta chain) was recorded in a study of blood T cell repertoires in COVID-19. As for the study in general: The United States, Italy and Spain were the sources of the acute and convalescent COVID-19 samples. From T cells, B-cell-depleted T cells, or PBMCs came the material, which was cDNA or gDNA.

In the source study's methods: Using reference gene primer amplification, nucleated cell counts were estimated. Data came from immunoSEQ multiplex PCR; TCRdb stores just in-frame clones and leaves some out. V and J calls plus clone size are reproduced from that table; the DNA served to infer D and trimming. The sample holds 25,000 to 35,000 clones, about 65% seen once. V shed 4 bases and J shed 1 base, with 10 bases lying between them. CDR3 length equals 14 residues. Germline CDR1 SEHNR, CDR2 FQNEAQ (reference sequence). The TCR sequence derives from a human donor in a cohort sampled during active COVID-19. The chain employs TRBV7-9 and TRBJ1-2; D perhaps matches TRBD1 (6 bases). What was sequenced was peripheral blood. The CDR3 loop reads CASSSWTDNYGYTF. The DNA of the CDR3 is TGTGCCAGCAGCTCATGGACAGATAACTATGGCTACACCTTC.